Given below is one TCR beta chain in context. This sample is drawn from a study of blood T cell repertoires in COVID-19. Whole-study context: In each case, the material was cDNA or gDNA derived from T cells, B-cell-depleted T cells, or PBMCs.

Clones were read by immunoSEQ multiplex PCR, and TCRdb kept only the in-frame ones, dropping some. The sample has 250,000 to 300,000 clones; about nine tenths are singletons. The CDR3 spans 17 residues. Germline V gene sequence: CDR1 MNHEY, CDR2 SMNVEV (reference sequence). The germline V and J ends were trimmed by 0 bases and 0 bases, with 12 bases remaining between them. Sequences were obtained from peripheral blood. This clonotype was obtained from a young woman with COVID-19, enrolled during active disease. V and J are TRBV27 and TRBJ1-3; no reliable D call. This chain's CDR3 is CASSLSPPLYSGNTIYF. CDR3 sequence (DNA): TGTGCCAGCAGTTTATCCCCCCCCCTTTACTCTGGAAACACCATATATTTT.